This T cell receptor (beta chain) stems from a study of shared clonotypes between healthy human individuals. Overall study results and limits: Non-shared clonotypes had lower generation probabilities than those shared by all four donors. Among the subsets, naive ones generally showed larger estimated richness than memory ones.

Generated by immunoSEQ multiplex PCR, the TCRdb table keeps only in-frame clones and is missing some. The sample yields about 580,000 clones, roughly 98% seen once. Naive-designated CD8 cells lacked CD45RO, were positively enriched for CCR7, and omitted terminally differentiated effector memory CD45RA+ cells. Of note for this clone: The antigen remains undetermined.

CDR1 and CDR2 (germline): MNHEY, SMNVEV (reference sequence). Deletions cut 4 bases from V and 3 bases from J, with 19 bases between. The CDR3 contains 16 residues. Sequences were obtained from naive CD8+ T cells sorted from blood. This TCR derives from a man under 40 in good health. The V and J genes are TRBV27 and TRBJ2-7; D may be TRBD1 (7 bases). CDR3 DNA sequence: TGTGCCAGCAGTTACTTAGGGGGCCGGCGGGGCTACGAGCAGTACTTC. It is translated as CASSYLGGRRGYEQYF.